What follows describes a single T cell receptor (beta chain). What this receptor recognizes is not known. Base qualities were left out, and no much larger clone turns up one base away. The sample originates from a study of cytomegalovirus exposure and HLA in healthy donors (dated by TCRdb to 2015 to 2018). About the investigation overall: An earlier analysis of approximately 550 of the donors reported approximately 300 Gb of sequence data and 117 million unique TCR beta sequences from roughly 180 million T cells. About 280 gigabases of sequencing data and about 92 million unique TCR sequences made up an early release that covered under 750 HLA-typed donors. A few DR-DQ haplotypes were treated as single units for association and clustering because of strong linkage in the cohort. The genetic ancestry cluster associated with self-reported Caucasian donors included about 84% of the roughly 400 genotyped donors. Among around 400 genotyped donors of the cohort, an average of roughly 230,000 unique TCR beta nucleotide sequences was sequenced per donor, of which about 19% were non-productive. A later analysis re-analyzed previously published TCR beta repertoires from 650 to 800 donors and added high-resolution HLA genotyping to study TCR occurrence patterns. In an earlier analysis of around 540 of the donors, high-throughput TCR beta sequencing was used to judge whether each TCR beta V gene segment behaved as functional or pseudogenic. In the later analysis, no new phenotypic data were used to find candidate immune exposures; instead, reliance was placed on TCR beta sequences and their occurrence across donors. Both class I and class II loci were covered by HLA typing, at four-digit resolution. Donor age, sex, ethnicity and CMV serostatus were compiled together with the repertoire data. The number of donors typed differed by locus, with about 629-630 for A, B, C, DRB1 and DQB1, around 500 for DQA1, 600 to 610 for DPA1, and around 430 for DPB1. Using immunosequencing, the study profiled T cell repertoires from some 670 subjects and related those repertoires to cytomegalovirus serostatus. A later genetic analysis took genome-wide SNP genotypes for about three fifths of the roughly 670 donors and used that subset as a discovery cohort. The study aimed to test whether cataloging public T cell receptors could reveal signatures of past pathogen exposure. Besides the first cohort of about 730 subjects, a separate validation cohort made up of 120 different subjects was used. Every repertoire in the discovery cohort had been generated on one and the same sequencing platform. To predict cytomegalovirus infection status, the study brought together high-throughput TCR immunosequencing, statistical association of individual TCRs with disease status, and machine learning.

The cohort consisted of 600 or so healthy bone marrow donors. At the time of sampling, all cohort members were nominally healthy, though unrecorded immune exposures were likely present. The donor was CMV seronegative and was included in the group of 352 seronegative cohort members. A peripheral blood sample was collected from each donor, and TCR beta sequencing was performed on peripheral blood mononuclear cells. Genomic DNA extraction from the blood cell samples was performed with the Qiagen DNeasy Blood Extraction Kit. Results and caveats for the whole study, not just this receptor: Only TCR beta chains were sequenced in this cohort, and the absence of alpha or paired-chain data limited detectable features. Most CMV-associated TCR beta chains appeared to be HLA-restricted in a later analysis, and the HLA associations seemed to be driven largely by CMV exposure. Because counts were too low, more than 15 rarely observed V segments, including chromosome 9 orphons, were excluded from the earlier analysis of a few hundred of the donors. In a later analysis, several top co-occurrence clusters were reported to appear linked to parvovirus B19, influenza, CMV and Epstein-Barr virus. A later genetic analysis associated a missense DCLRE1C variant with V-gene and J-gene trimming of TCR beta chains, and an independent cohort replicated the association. In vitro tests confirmed that a few of the cytomegalovirus-associated TCR beta chains recognize cytomegalovirus antigens. Because HLA typing was unavailable for some donors at each locus, only the typed subset was used in association tests. It was suggested by the authors that the approach could potentially be generalized to other disease states and immunological phenotypes. The only immune exposure information available for the cohort was CMV serostatus. Specific HLA alleles were associated with 15,000 to 20,000 TCR beta sequences at a false discovery rate of 0.05 in a later analysis. A further reported finding was that TCR beta sequences accurately predicted the HLA-A and HLA-B alleles for most subjects in the first cohort. In an earlier analysis of several hundred of the donors, most TCR beta V segments were observed in productive rearrangements about 87% or about 30% of the time, broadly matching IMGT annotations. In a later genetic analysis, fewer N-insertions in productive TCRs were reported among donors in an Asian-associated ancestry cluster than the roughly 710-donor mean. The study gave a list of about 160 TCR beta chains associated with cytomegalovirus. Roughly uniform sequencing depth across donors was assumed in presence/absence analyses, although this assumption may not hold. Strong co-occurrence of HLA alleles, especially DR and DQ, made assigning TCR associations to individual alleles difficult. A later analysis found that HLA-associated TCR beta chains were more clonally expanded and had lower generation probabilities than equally common non-associated chains. A group of highly shared sequence variants was considered likely to be a technical artifact of the sequencing pipeline. According to a later analysis, TCR association rates differed among HLA loci, with DRB1 alleles showing the most associated TCRs and HLA-C alleles showing the fewest. Cytomegalovirus status was reported to be diagnosed by the classifier with high specificity and sensitivity in both the original and validation cohorts. Linkage disequilibrium might explain the correlated functional status among segregating V segments, but an unknown experimental factor could not be excluded. Most TCR sequences were observed very rarely across donors, whereas some public TCRs were present in many individuals.

The protocol used for the library was the immunoSEQ multiplex PCR assay. The multiplex PCR relied on a mix of 60 forward primers for TCR Vbeta segments and 13 reverse primers for TCR Jbeta segments. A multiplex PCR assay on genomic DNA amplified the CDR3 region of rearranged TCR beta genes. The amplified TCR beta libraries were sequenced on the Illumina HiSeq System as 87-base-pair reads. In the paper's pipeline: A later analysis tallied 75 million to 95 million unique TCR beta chains across the 640 or so repertoires, and about 10 million of those chains were shared by two or more donors. Raw reads were error-corrected and collapsed into unique sequences with a nearest-neighbor algorithm that merged closely related sequences to remove PCR and sequencing errors. Alignment of CDR3 sequences to IMGT reference sequences was used to assign V, D and J gene segments. Each retained sequence needed at least a six-nucleotide match to both a V gene segment and a J gene segment. A rearrangement counted as productive if the CDR3 had no stop codons and remained in frame with V and J, and every other rearrangement counted as non-productive. Following IMGT convention, CDR3 was defined as the stretch from the second conserved V-encoded cysteine to the conserved J-encoded phenylalanine. The earlier analysis of about 620 of the donors excluded sequences that lacked an unambiguous match to a single V gene segment. In an earlier analysis of some 590 of the donors, V segments were called functional above 56.7% productive rearrangements and were called segregating when the between-donor standard deviation exceeded 5%. To diagnose cytomegalovirus status from the catalog of TCR beta chain sequences, a statistical classification framework was built. V and J gene assignment, in a later analysis, came from comparing TCR nucleotide sequences with IMGT/GENE-DB human TR gene sequences. The TCRdist pipeline was used in a later analysis to assign CDR3 sequences and most-parsimonious VDJ recombination scenarios. In a later analysis, every TCR beta chain was defined by the combination of its CDR3 amino acid sequence and its V-gene family, and reads without a unique V-gene family were dropped. In a later analysis, around 650 highly shared, low-generation-probability nucleotide sequences were removed to address suspected cross-contamination and a sequencing artifact. In a later analysis, a clonal expansion index for each public chain was calculated from normalized within-repertoire ranks of inferred template counts. In a later analysis, generation probabilities were computed with a VDJ recombination model fitted to out-of-frame rearrangements, and the resulting probabilities were checked against IGoR. Hypergeometric tests were used in a later analysis to score TCR-TCR, TCR-HLA and TCR-CMV co-occurrence, with a repertoire-size bias correction applied to the TCR pairs. False discovery rates were estimated in a later analysis by permuting HLA or CMV assignments 20 times. In a later analysis, co-occurring TCRs were grouped using DBSCAN, with TCRdist sequence similarity added in when clustering inside HLA-allele-positive subsets. Repertoires with fewer than 30,000 or more than 120,000 public chains were left out of co-occurrence clustering, as were four to six repertoires with anomalous nucleotide sharing. TCRdb took this table from immuneACCESS and kept in-frame rearrangements with V and J called. Such tables lack part of the clones; where checked against another copy, unresolved V genes explain under half of the gap, and the rest is unexplained. For V, J and clone size, that table is used; D and trimming come from the DNA. This sample gives some 120,000 clones in total; about four fifths of them show up just once. About 3.9% of the sample is held by the ten biggest clonotypes.

The sequenced sample was PBMCs. The receptor was derived from a woman aged 25-40 years in good health and CMV-seronegative.

Here is the DNA: TGTGCCAGCAGTCCAAACGGTCCTTCCTACGAGCAGTACTTC. Translated, it reads CASSPNGPSYEQYF. Here the chain combines TRBV6-5 and TRBJ2-7, with the D gene call left open. The CDR3 covers 14 residues, taking in both the cysteine and the phenylalanine. The read is trimmed to its CDR3 DNA, 42 bases read in frame from base 1. V and J are truncated by 5 bases and 1 base respectively, leaving an intervening sequence of 12 bases. The germline V gene sets CDR1 to MNHEY and CDR2 to SVGAGI.